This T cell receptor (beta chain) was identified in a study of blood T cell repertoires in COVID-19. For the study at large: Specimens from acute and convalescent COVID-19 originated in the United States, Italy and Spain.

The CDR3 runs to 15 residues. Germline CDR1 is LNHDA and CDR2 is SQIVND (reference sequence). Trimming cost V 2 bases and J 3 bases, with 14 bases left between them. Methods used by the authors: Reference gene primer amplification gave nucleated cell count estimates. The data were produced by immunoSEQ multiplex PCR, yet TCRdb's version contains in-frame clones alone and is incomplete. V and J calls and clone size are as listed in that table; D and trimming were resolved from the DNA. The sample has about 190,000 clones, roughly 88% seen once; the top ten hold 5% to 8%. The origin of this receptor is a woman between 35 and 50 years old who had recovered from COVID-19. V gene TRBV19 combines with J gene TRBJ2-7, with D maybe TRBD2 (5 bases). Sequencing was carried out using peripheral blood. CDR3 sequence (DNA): TGTGCCAGTAGTATAAAGCATAGCGACAACTACGAGCAGTACTTC. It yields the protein CASSIKHSDNYEQYF.